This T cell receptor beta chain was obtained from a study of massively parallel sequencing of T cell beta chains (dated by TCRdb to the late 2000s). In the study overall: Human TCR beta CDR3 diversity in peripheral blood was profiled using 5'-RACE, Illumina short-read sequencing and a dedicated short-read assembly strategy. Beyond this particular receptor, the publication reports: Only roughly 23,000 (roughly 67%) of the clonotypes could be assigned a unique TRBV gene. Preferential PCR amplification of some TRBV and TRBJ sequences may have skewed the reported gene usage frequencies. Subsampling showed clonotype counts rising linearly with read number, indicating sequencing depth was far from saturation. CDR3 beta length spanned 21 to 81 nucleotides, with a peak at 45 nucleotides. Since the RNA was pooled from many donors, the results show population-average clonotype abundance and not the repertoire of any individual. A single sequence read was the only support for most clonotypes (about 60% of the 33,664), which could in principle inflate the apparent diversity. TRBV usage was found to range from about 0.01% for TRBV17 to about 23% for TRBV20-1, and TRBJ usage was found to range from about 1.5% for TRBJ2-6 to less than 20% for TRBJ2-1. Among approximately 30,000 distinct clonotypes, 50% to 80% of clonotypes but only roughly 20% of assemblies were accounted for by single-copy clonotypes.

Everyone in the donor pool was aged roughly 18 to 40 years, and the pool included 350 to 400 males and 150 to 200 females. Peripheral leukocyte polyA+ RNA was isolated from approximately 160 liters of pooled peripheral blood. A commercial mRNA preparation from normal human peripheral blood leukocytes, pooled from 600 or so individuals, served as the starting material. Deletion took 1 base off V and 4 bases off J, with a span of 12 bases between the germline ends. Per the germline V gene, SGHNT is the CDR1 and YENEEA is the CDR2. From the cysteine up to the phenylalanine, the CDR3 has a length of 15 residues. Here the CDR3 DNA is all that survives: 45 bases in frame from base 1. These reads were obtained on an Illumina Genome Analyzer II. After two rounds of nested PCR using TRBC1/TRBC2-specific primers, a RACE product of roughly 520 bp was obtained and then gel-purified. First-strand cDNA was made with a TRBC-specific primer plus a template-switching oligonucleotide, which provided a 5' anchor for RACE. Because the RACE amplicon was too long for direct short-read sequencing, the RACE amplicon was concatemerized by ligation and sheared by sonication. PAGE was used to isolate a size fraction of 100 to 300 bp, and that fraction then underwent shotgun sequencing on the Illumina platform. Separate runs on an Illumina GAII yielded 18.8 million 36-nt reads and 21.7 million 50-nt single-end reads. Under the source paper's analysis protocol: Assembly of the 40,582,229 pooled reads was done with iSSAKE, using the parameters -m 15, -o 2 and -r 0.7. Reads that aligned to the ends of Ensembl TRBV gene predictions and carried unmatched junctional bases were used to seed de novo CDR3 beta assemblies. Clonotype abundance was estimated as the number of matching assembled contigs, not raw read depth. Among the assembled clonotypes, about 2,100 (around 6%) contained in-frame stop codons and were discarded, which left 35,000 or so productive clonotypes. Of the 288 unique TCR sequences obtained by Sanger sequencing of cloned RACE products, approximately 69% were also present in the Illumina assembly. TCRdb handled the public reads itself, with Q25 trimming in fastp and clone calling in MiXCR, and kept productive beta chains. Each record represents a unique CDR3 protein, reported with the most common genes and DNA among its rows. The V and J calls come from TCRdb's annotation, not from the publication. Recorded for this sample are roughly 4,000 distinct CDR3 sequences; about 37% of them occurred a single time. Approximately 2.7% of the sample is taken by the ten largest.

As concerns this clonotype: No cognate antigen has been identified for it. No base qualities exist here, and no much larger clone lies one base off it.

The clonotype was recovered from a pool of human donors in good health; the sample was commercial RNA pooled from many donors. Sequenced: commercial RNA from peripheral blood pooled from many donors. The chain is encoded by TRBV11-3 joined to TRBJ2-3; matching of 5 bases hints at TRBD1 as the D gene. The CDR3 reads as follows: CASSLVGRVADTQYF. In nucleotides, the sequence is TGTGCCAGCAGCTTAGTAGGCAGGGTGGCAGATACGCAGTATTTT.